Presented here are 5 T cell receptor beta chains from one specimen sequenced in a study of T cells and copy number aberrations in small-cell lung cancer. Generated by immunoSEQ multiplex PCR, the TCRdb table keeps only in-frame clones and is missing some. The table has several thousand clones, roughly 80% seen once. Sample: normal tissue next to the tumor. The receptors stem from a woman between 45 and 60 years old with small cell lung cancer.

J is TRBJ2-1 and V is TRBV14; D gene ambiguous. Germline V gives CDR1 SGHDN, CDR2 FVKESK. V lost 1 base, J lost 9 bases, and 13 bases lay in between. CDR3 length equals 14 residues. Here the CDR3 reads CASSQVISAAEQFF. CDR3 bases: TGTGCCAGCAGCCAAGTTATCAGCGCCGCTGAGCAGTTCTTC.

The rearrangement links TRBV4-3 to TRBJ2-3, with D hard to call. CDR1 is LGHNA, CDR2 YSLEER, per germline. V was shortened by 2 bases and J by 4 bases, with 13 bases between the two germline ends. The CDR3 spans 15 residues. The CDR3 reads CASSQTWESADTQYF. CDR3 nucleotide sequence: TGCGCCAGCAGCCAAACCTGGGAATCTGCAGATACGCAGTATTTT.

The CDR3 nucleotides read TGTGCCAGCAGCCCCGTGGGCGGGAGTTACAATGAGCAGTTCTTC. Encoded protein: CASSPVGGSYNEQFF. The chain is built from TRBV6-4 and TRBJ2-1, with 7 bases matching TRBD2. CDR3 length: 15 residues. The germline V gene has CDR1 MRHNA and CDR2 SNTAGT. V shed 6 bases and J 4 bases; nucleotides not matched to a gene: 9.

The chain is built from TRBV9 and TRBJ1-1; maybe TRBD1 (5 bases). Germline CDR1 and CDR2: SGDLS and YYNGEE. This CDR3 spans 12 amino acids. V was shortened by 3 bases and J by 11 bases, with 14 bases between the two germline ends. The CDR3 loop reads CASSGRAGPAFF. The CDR3 DNA follows: TGTGCCAGCAGCGGGCGGGCGGGGCCGGCTTTCTTT.

The rearrangement links TRBV7-9 to TRBJ2-2; TRBD1 agrees at 7 bases. V dropped 4 bases and J dropped 6; count of bases not matched to a gene: 2. Germline V CDR1 and CDR2: SEHNR, FQNEAQ (reference sequence). The CDR3 length is 13 residues. DNA of the CDR3: TGTGCCAGCAGCTCCAGGGGGTCCGGGGAGCTGTTTTTT. Protein sequence: CASSSRGSGELFF.